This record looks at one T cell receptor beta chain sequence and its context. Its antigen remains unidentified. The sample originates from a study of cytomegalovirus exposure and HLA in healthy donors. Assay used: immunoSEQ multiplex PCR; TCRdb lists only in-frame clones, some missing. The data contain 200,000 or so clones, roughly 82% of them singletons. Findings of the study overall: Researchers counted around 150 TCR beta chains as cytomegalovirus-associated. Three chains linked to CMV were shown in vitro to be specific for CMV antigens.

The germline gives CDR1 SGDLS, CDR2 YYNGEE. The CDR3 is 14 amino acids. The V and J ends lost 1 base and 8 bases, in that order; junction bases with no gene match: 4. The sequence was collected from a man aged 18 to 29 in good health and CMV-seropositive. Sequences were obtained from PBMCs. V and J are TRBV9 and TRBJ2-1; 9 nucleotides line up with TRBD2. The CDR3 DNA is TGTGCCAGCAGCGTACGCGGGAGGGCCCATGAGCAGTTCTTC. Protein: CASSVRGRAHEQFF.